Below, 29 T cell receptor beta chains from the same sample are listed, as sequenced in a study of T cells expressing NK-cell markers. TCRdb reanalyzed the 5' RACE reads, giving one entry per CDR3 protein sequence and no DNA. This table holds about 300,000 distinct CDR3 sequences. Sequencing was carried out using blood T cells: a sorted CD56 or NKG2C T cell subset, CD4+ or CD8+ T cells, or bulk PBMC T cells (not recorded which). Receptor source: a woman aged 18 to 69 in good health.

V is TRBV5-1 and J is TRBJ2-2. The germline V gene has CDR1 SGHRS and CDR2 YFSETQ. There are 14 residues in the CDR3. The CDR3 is CASSLLSNTGELFF. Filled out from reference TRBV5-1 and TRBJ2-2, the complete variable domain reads KAGVTQTPRYLIKTRGQQVTLSCSPISGHRSVSWYQQTPGQGLQFLFEYFSETQRNKGNFPGRFSGRQFSNSRSEMNVSTLELGDSALYLCASSLLSNTGELFFGEGSRLTVL.

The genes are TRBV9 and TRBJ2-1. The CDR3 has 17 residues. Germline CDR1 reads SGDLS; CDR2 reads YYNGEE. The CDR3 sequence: CASSPDLWGSSYNEQFF.

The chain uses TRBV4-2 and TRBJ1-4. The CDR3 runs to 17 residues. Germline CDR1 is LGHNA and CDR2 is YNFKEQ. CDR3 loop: CASSQVLWEATNEKLFF.

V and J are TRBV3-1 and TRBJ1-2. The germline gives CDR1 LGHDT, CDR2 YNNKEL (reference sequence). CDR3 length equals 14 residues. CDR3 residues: CASSQAGPAYGYTF. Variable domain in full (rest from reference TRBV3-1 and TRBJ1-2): DTAVSQTPKYLVTQMGNDKSIKCEQNLGHDTMYWYKQDSKKFLKIMFSYNNKELIINETVPNRFSPKSPDKAHLNLHINSLELGDSAVYFCASSQAGPAYGYTFGSGTRLTVV.

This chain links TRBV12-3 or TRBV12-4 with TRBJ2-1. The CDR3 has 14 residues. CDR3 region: CASSFGEPLGEQFF.

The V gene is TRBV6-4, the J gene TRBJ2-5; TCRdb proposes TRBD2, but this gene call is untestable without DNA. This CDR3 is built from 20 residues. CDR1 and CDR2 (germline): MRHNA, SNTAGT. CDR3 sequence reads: CASTKTIWRDTTLNQETQYF.

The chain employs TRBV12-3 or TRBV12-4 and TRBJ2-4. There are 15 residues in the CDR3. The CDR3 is CASSAAQLAKNIQYF.

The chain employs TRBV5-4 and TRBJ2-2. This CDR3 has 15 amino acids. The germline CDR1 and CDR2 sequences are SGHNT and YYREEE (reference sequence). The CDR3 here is CASSLARANTGELFF.

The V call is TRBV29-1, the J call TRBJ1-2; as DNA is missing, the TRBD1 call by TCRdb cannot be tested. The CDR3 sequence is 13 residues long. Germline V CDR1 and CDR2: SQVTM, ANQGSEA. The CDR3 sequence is CSVAGQGSSGYTF.

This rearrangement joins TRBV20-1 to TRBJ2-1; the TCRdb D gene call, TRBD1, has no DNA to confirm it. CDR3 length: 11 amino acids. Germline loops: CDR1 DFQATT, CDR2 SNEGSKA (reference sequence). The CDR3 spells CSARWGSEQFF.

CDR3 sequence reads: CASSKTNEQYF. The chain links TRBV4-2 to TRBJ2-7. The CDR3 contains 11 residues. CDR1 and CDR2 from the germline V gene are LGHNA and YNFKEQ.

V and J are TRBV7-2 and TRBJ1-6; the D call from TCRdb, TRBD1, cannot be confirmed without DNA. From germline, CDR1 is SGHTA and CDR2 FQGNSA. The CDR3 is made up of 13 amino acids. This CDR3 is CASTTRADSPLHF. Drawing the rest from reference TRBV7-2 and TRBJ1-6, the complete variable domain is GAGVSQSPSNKVTEKGKDVELRCDPISGHTALYWYRQSLGQGLEFLIYFQGNSAPDKSGLPSDRFSAERTGGSVSTLTIQRTQQEDSAVYLCASTTRADSPLHFGNGTRLTVT.

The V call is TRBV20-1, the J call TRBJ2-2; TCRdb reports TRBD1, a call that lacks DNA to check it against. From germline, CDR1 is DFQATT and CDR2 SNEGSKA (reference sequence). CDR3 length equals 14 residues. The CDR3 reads CSARDRLAGLELFF.

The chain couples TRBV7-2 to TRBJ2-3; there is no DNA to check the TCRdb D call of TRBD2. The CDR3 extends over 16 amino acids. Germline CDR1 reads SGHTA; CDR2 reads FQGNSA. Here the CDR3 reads CASSLVAGGPIDTQYF.

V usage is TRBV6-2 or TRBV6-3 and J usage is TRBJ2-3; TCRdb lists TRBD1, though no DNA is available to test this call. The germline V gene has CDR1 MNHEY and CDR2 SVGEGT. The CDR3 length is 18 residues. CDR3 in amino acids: CASSYSRRVRGPTDTQYF.

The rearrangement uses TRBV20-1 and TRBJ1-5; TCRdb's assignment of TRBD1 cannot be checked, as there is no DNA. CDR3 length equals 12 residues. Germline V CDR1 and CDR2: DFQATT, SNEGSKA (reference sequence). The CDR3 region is CSAIQGYQPQHF.

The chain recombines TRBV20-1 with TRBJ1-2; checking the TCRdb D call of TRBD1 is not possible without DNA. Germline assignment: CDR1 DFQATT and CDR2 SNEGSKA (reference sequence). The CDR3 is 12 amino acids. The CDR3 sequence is CSARRGGYGYTF.

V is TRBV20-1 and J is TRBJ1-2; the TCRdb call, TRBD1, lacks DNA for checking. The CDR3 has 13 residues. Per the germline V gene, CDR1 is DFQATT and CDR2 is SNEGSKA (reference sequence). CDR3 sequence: CSASNRDKGGYTF.

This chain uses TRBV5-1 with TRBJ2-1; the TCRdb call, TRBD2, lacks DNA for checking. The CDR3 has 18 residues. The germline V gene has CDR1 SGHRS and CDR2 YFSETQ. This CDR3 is CASSFRRERGGYYNEQFF. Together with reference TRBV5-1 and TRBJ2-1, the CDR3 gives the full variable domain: KAGVTQTPRYLIKTRGQQVTLSCSPISGHRSVSWYQQTPGQGLQFLFEYFSETQRNKGNFPGRFSGRQFSNSRSEMNVSTLELGDSALYLCASSFRRERGGYYNEQFFGPGTRLTVL.

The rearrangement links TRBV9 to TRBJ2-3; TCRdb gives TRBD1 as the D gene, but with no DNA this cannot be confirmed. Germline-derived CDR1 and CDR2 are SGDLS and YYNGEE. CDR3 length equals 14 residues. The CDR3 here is CASSGGAVTDTQYF. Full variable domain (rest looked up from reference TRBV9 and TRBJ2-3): DSGVTQTPKHLITATGQRVTLRCSPRSGDLSVYWYQQSLDQGLQFLIQYYNGEERAKGNILERFSAQQFPDLHSELNLSSLELGDSALYFCASSGGAVTDTQYFGPGTRLTVL.

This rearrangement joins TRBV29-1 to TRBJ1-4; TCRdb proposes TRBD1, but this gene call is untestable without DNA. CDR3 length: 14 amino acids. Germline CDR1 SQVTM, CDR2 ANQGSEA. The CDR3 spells CSVGGQAGSEKLFF.

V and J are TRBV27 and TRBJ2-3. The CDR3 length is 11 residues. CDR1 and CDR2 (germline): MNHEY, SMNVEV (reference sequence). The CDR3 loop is CASSWADTQYF.

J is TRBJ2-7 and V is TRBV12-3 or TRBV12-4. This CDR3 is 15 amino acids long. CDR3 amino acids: CASSLARMGLHEQYF.

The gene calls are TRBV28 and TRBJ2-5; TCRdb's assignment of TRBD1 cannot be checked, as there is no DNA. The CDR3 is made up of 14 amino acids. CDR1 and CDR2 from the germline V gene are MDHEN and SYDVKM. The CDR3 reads CASSLAGDGKTQYF.

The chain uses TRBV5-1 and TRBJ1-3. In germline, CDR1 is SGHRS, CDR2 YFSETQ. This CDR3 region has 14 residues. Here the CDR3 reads CASSSEGSGNTIYF.

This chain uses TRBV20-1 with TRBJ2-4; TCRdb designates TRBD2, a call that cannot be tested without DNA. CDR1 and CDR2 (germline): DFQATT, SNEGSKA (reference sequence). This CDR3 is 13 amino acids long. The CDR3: CSAPPASMGIQYF.

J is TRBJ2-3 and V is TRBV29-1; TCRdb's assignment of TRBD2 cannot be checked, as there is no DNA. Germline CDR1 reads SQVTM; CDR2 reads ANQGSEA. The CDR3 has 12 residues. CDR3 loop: CSGTSGSDTQYF.

The CDR3 loop reads CASSTRDRYYGYTF. The chain employs TRBV12-3 or TRBV12-4 and TRBJ1-2; TCRdb indicates TRBD1, and absent DNA this call remains unverified. The CDR3 loop spans 14 amino acids.

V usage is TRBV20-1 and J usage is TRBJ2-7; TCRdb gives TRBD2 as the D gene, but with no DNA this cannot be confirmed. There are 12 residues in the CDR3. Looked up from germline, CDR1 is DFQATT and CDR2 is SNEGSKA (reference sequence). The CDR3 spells CSAGRLVYEQYF.